Listed below are T cell receptor beta chains from one sample, sequenced in a study of beta chain features in type 1 diabetes. Data came from immunoSEQ multiplex PCR; TCRdb stores just in-frame clones and leaves some out. Seen here are about 340,000 clones, around 9.3% observed once, and the top ten hold 0.95% to 1.1%. Specimen: central memory CD4+ T cells from blood. These receptors were collected from a man aged 25-40 years with type 1 diabetes. The CDR3 runs from the conserved cysteine through the conserved F or W. D genes are given only for firm matches. Clone size is stated in some rows and not others, as once, few, many or a class when expanded.

V,D,size,J,DNA,CDR3
TRBV9,.,few,TRBJ2-2,TGTGCCAGCAGCGTAGACTATCCGAACACCGGGGAGCTGTTTTTT,CASSVDYPNTGELFF
TRBV13,.,few,TRBJ1-1,TGTGCCAGCCGAAGAGGGGCGGACACTGAAGCTTTCTTT,CASRRGADTEAFF
TRBV6-5,.,.,TRBJ1-4,TGTGCCAGCAAGACGGGGGCCGCAACTAATGAAAAACTGTTTTTT,CASKTGAATNEKLFF
TRBV5-1,TRBD1,.,TRBJ2-7,TGCGCCAGCAGGGGGGACAGCGAGCAGTACTTC,CASRGDSEQYF
TRBV5-4,.,.,TRBJ1-6,TGTGCCAGCAGCTTGGCCGGTCCCACCGATAATTCACCCCTCCACTTT,CASSLAGPTDNSPLHF
TRBV21-1,.,.,TRBJ2-2,TGTGCCAGCGCGCTCCGGGAGCTCTGGTACACCGGGGAGCTGTTTTTT,CASALRELWYTGELFF
TRBV18,.,few,TRBJ2-6,TGTGCCAGCTCACCTTATTTTGACTCTGGGGCCAACGTCCTGACTTTC,CASSPYFDSGANVLTF
TRBV27,.,.,TRBJ2-5,TGTGCCAGCAGTCCATGGGACAACCAAGAGACCCAGTACTTC,CASSPWDNQETQYF
TRBV18,.,few,TRBJ2-7,TGTGCCAGCTCACCTTCGATAGCCTCCTACGAGCAGTACTTC,CASSPSIASYEQYF
TRBV7-2,.,.,TRBJ1-2,TGTGCCAGCAGCATGGACGGCCCCTATGGCTACACCTTC,CASSMDGPYGYTF
TRBV30,TRBD2,.,TRBJ2-3,TGTGCCTGGTGCGCTAGCGGGAGCACAGATACGCAGTATTTT,CAWCASGSTDTQYF
TRBV7-9,.,few,TRBJ1-1,TGTGCCAGCAGCTTAGCTGTGTCGGGCACTGAAGCTTTCTTT,CASSLAVSGTEAFF
TRBV5-4,.,.,TRBJ2-5,TGTGCCAGCAGCTTGAGCGGCCAAGAGACCCAGTACTTC,CASSLSGQETQYF
TRBV7-2,TRBD2,.,TRBJ2-3,TGTGCCAGCAGCTCGGGACTAGCGGGGAACACAGATACGCAGTATTTT,CASSSGLAGNTDTQYF
TRBV5-6,.,.,TRBJ1-6,TGTGCCAGCTACGCCTACTCCTATAATTCACCCCTCCACTTT,CASYAYSYNSPLHF
TRBV2,.,.,TRBJ1-5,TGTGCCAGCAGTGATTTGGCTAGCAATCAGCCCCAGCATTTT,CASSDLASNQPQHF
TRBV4-2,.,few,TRBJ2-7,TGTGCCAGCAGCCGCTCATACGTCCAGGCAGCCTACGAGCAGTACTTC,CASSRSYVQAAYEQYF
TRBV6-6,TRBD1,.,TRBJ2-3,TGTGCCAGCAGTTCCCTCAGGGGGTTATACACAGATACGCAGTATTTT,CASSSLRGLYTDTQYF
TRBV7-2,.,few,TRBJ2-3,TGTGCCAGCAGCTTAGCGGGGCAGTTCACAGATACGCAGTATTTT,CASSLAGQFTDTQYF
TRBV6-6,.,few,TRBJ1-2,TGTGCCAGCAGTTACCCCGAAAAGGGGCGTAACTATGGCTACACCTTC,CASSYPEKGRNYGYTF
TRBV18,.,.,TRBJ2-3,TGTGCCAGTCAACCAACGGGAATAGATACGCAGTATTTT,CASQPTGIDTQYF
TRBV7-9,.,.,TRBJ2-1,TGTGCCAGCAGCCGCAATGAGCAGTTCTTC,CASSRNEQFF
TRBV4-3,TRBD1,few,TRBJ2-3,TGCGCCAGCAGCTCAGACCGTATGGACAGGGGGTCGGCAGATACGCAGTATTTT,CASSSDRMDRGSADTQYF
TRBV19,.,.,TRBJ2-3,TGTGCCAGTAGCCCGACAGGAGGATTCTCAGATACGCAGTATTTT,CASSPTGGFSDTQYF
TRBV9,.,few,TRBJ1-3,TGTGCCAGCAGCGTAGATAGAAACACCATATATTTT,CASSVDRNTIYF
TRBV7-2,.,few,TRBJ2-5,TGTGCCAGCAGCTTAGATTCTGTCCCGCAAGAGACCCAGTACTTC,CASSLDSVPQETQYF
TRBV5-1,.,.,TRBJ2-3,TGCGCCAGCAGCTTCCCATTGGGCACAGATACGCAGTATTTT,CASSFPLGTDTQYF
TRBV11-2,TRBD1,.,TRBJ1-5,TGTGCCAGCAGCTTAGTTCGGACAGGGGTCGCGATCAATCAGCCCCAGCATTTT,CASSLVRTGVAINQPQHF
TRBV4-3,.,few,TRBJ1-5,TGCGCCAGCAGCCAAACGACTGGGTTGCCCCAGCATTTT,CASSQTTGLPQHF
TRBV10-3,TRBD1,.,TRBJ1-6,TGTGCCATCAGAAGGGACAGGCCCAATTCACCCCTCCACTTT,CAIRRDRPNSPLHF
TRBV19,TRBD1,few,TRBJ1-1,TGTGCCAGTAGTACCCAGGACAGGGCTTCGAACACTGAAGCTTTCTTT,CASSTQDRASNTEAFF
TRBV7-2,.,few,TRBJ2-6,TGTGCCAGCAGCTTAATTACTGGGGCCAACGTCCTGACTTTC,CASSLITGANVLTF
TRBV30,.,.,TRBJ2-4,TGTGCCTGGAGTGGTACAGGGAAGGGGGTAATTAACATTCAGTACTTC,CAWSGTGKGVINIQYF
TRBV25-1,.,few,TRBJ1-4,TGTGCCAGCAGTGAATACGGAGTAGCAACTAATGAAAAACTGTTTTTT,CASSEYGVATNEKLFF
TRBV7-9,TRBD1,few,TRBJ2-4,TGTGCCAGCAGCCAACAAGGGGGACAGAGAAGGGGAAACATTCAGTACTTC,CASSQQGGQRRGNIQYF
TRBV19,.,many,TRBJ2-1,TGTGCCAGTAGTTTGGACTCGAACAATGAGCAGTTCTTC,CASSLDSNNEQFF